This TCR beta chain was captured by sequencing in a study of T-cell reconstitution after alpha-beta-depleted transplantation in children. The V gene lost 6 bases and the J gene lost 5 bases, with 17 bases spanning the gap. This CDR3 spans 15 amino acids. Molecular barcoding with unique molecular identifiers was used for the TCRbeta library. Via MiXCR, TCRdb re-called the PCR reads, giving one row per CDR3 protein. Of some 530,000 distinct CDR3 sequences in the sample, roughly an eighth are singletons; the top ten hold around 5.6%. This specimen consisted of PBMCs from the stem cell graft donor, obtained from the stem cell graft. The receptor was isolated from a human donor who donated a stem cell graft to a child with combined immunodeficiency. The chain joins TRBV12-3 or TRBV12-4 to TRBJ2-1; maybe TRBD2 (8 bases). The DNA for the CDR3 is TGTGCCAGCAGCCCAGGGGGACTAGTCAACAATGAGCAGTTCTTC. Its protein product is CASSPGGLVNNEQFF.